This T cell receptor beta chain was recovered during a study of T cell changes during pregnancy in multiple sclerosis (dated by TCRdb to the late 2010s). Notes on the research overall: The study looked at changes in the T cell repertoire across pregnancy in women with multiple sclerosis.

Measured from the cysteine to the phenylalanine, the CDR3 is 13 residues long. The only DNA kept is the CDR3, 39 bases in frame from the first base. A distance of 7 bases separates the germline ends of V and J, which lose 4 bases and 1 base respectively. From a lookup of the germline V gene, CDR1 and CDR2 are SNHLY and FYNNEI. A remark on this clone: Its antigen is still unknown. Base-call qualities are not available, and no considerably larger clone is one nucleotide away.

Library preparation was by the immunoSEQ multiplex PCR assay. TCRdb carries this immuneACCESS record with in-frame sequences only. Its versions omit some clonotypes, under half of them owing to an unresolved V gene in the studies checked, with the rest unexplained. This sample lists around 40,000 clones; 80% to 90% were detected once. The top ten hold 0.56% of the sample. This receptor was identified in a female donor with multiple sclerosis, enrolled in a pregnancy study. The chain is assembled from TRBV2 and TRBJ2-5, with the identity of the D gene unclear. Material: CD4+ T cells from peripheral blood mononuclear cells, obtained before pregnancy. The CDR3 amino acid sequence is: CASSGRVQETQYF. The DNA reads as follows: TGTGCCAGCAGTGGACGGGTCCAAGAGACCCAGTACTTC.